This TCR beta chain comes out of a study of cytomegalovirus exposure and HLA in healthy donors. General study results and limits: The classifier, whose performance was assessed in both the original and validation cohorts, reportedly diagnosed cytomegalovirus status with high specificity and sensitivity. Exclusion applied to some V segments, including TRBV6-2 and TRBV6-3, as they were indistinguishable. Sequencing likely produced, as an artifact, a cluster of highly shared sequence variants.

Primers for the PCR totalled 60 Vbeta and 13 Jbeta. Sequencing used immunoSEQ multiplex PCR; TCRdb keeps in-frame clones, though not all of them. This sample has around 200,000 clones, with over 65% found just once. The CDR3 runs to 16 residues. The germline V gene encodes CDR1 MGHDK and CDR2 SYGVNS. The V segment lost 4 bases and the J segment 1 base; nucleotides outside the gene matches: 5. Donors sampled were nominally healthy, though unrecorded immune exposures were likely. As regards this clone: As yet, its antigen is unknown.

This receptor was taken from a woman aged 60-75 years in good health and CMV-seropositive. This sequence joins TRBV25-1 and TRBJ2-5; 11 bases are shared with TRBD1. The sample taken for sequencing was PBMCs. The CDR3 reads CASSVGTGGSQETQYF. In nucleotides, the CDR3 is TGTGCCAGCAGTGTGGGGACAGGGGGTTCCCAAGAGACCCAGTACTTC.